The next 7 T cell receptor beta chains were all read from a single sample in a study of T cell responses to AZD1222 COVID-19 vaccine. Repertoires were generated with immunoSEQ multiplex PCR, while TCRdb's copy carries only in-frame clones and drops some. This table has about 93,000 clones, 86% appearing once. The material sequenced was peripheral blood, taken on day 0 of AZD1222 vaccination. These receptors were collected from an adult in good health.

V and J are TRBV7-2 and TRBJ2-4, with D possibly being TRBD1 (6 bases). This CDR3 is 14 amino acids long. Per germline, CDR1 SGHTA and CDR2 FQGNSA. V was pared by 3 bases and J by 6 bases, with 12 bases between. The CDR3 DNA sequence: TGTGCCAGCAGCTTGGCAGGGGCTAGAAACATTCAGTACTTC. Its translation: CASSLAGARNIQYF.

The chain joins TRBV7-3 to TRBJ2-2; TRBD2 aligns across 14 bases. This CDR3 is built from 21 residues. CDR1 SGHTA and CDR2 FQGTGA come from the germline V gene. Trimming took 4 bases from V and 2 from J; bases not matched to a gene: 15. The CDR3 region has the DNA TGTGCCAGCAGCTCAAGGGGGACAAGGACTAGCGGGAGGACCAACACCGGGGAGCTGTTTTTT. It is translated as CASSSRGTRTSGRTNTGELFF.

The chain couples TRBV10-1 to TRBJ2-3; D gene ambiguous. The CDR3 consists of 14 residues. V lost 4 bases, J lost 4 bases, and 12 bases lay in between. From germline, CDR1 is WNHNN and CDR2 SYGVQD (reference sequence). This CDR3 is CASSAQVAADTQYF. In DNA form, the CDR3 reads TGCGCCAGCAGTGCCCAGGTTGCAGCAGATACGCAGTATTTT.

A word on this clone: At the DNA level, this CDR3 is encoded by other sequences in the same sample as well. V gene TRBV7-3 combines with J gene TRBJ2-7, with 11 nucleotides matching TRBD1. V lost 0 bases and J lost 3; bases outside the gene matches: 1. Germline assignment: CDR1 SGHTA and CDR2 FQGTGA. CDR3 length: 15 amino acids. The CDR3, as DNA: TGTGCCAGCAGCTTAACCGGGACAGGGGGCTACGAGCAGTACTTC. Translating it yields CASSLTGTGGYEQYF. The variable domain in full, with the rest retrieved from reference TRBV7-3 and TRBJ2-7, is GAGVSQTPSNKVTEKGKYVELRCDPISGHTALYWYRQSLGQGPEFLIYFQGTGAADDSGLPNDRFFAVRPEGSVSTLKIQRTERGDSAVYLCASSLTGTGGYEQYFGPGTRLTVT.

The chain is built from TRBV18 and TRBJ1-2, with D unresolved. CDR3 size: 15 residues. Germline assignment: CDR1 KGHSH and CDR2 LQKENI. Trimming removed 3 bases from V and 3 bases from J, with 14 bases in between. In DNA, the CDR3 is TGTGCCAGCTCACCGGTACAGTCCTTGGACTATGGCTACACCTTC. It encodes CASSPVQSLDYGYTF.

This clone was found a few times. The CDR3 spells CASSPPGTGNQPQHF. The CDR3 nucleotides read TGTGCCAGCAGTCCTCCCGGGACGGGCAATCAGCCCCAGCATTTT. This chain links TRBV6-5 with TRBJ1-5; a possible D gene is TRBD1 (5 bases). V lost 5 bases and J lost 2, with 13 bases in between. CDR3 length equals 15 residues. Germline CDR1 MNHEY, CDR2 SVGAGI.

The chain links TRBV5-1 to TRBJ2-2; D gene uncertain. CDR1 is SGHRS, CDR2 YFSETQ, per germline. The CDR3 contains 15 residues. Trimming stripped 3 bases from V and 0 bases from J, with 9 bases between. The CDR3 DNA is TGCGCCAGCAGCTCCACCACAACGAACACCGGGGAGCTGTTTTTT. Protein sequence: CASSSTTTNTGELFF.